The 4 T cell receptor beta chains reported below all come from one sample, sequenced in a study of T-cell memory formation after mild COVID-19. One entry per CDR3 protein, called by TCRdb with MiXCR from the 5' RACE reads. The profile shows approximately 490,000 distinct CDR3 sequences, about a fifth of them singletons. The sample comprised PBMCs or a T cell subset sorted from them (not recorded which). The receptor source for this set is an adult woman who had mild COVID-19 (a few samples of this study predate the infection). Cell type and time point are not known.

V usage is TRBV6-1 and J usage is TRBJ1-3, with 7 bases matching TRBD1. This CDR3 comprises 14 residues. Germline assignment: CDR1 MNHNS and CDR2 SASEGT. Trimming cost V 3 bases and J 5 bases; bases outside gene matches: 4. CDR3 DNA: TGTGCCAGCAGTGATCGACAGGGAAGAAACACCATATATTTT. This translates into CASSDRQGRNTIYF.

This clonotype was observed a few times. The chain carries TRBV18 and TRBJ2-3; 7 nucleotides agree with TRBD1. The CDR3 length is 15 residues. CDR1 KGHSH and CDR2 LQKENI come from the germline V gene. The J segment lost 0 bases and the V segment lost 3 bases, leaving 3 bases of the junction unmatched. Here the CDR3 reads CASSPGQASTDTQYF. The CDR3 DNA sequence: TGTGCCAGCTCACCTGGACAGGCTAGCACAGATACGCAGTATTTT.

This clonotype was counted ten times or more. V usage is TRBV5-6 and J usage is TRBJ1-1; possibly TRBD1 for D (5 bases). Germline V gives CDR1 SGHDT, CDR2 YYEEEE. V lost 3 bases to trimming and J lost 5 bases, with 11 bases between them. CDR3 length: 13 amino acids. CDR3 amino acids: CASSWGRGTEAFF. The CDR3 coding sequence is TGTGCCAGCAGCTGGGGCCGGGGGACTGAAGCTTTCTTT.

The J gene is TRBJ1-5, the V gene TRBV6-4, with D possibly matching TRBD1 (6 bases). Per germline, CDR1 MRHNA and CDR2 SNTAGT. V dropped 0 bases and J dropped 6 bases, with 12 bases sitting between them. The CDR3 length is 15 residues. Here the CDR3 DNA reads TGTGCCAGCAGTGACTCAGGGGGGCCAGGTCAGCCCCAGCATTTT. This sequence encodes CASSDSGGPGQPQHF.